Below are 25 T cell receptor beta chains sequenced from a single sample in a study of T cells after yellow fever vaccination. TCRdb reprocessed the 5' RACE reads with MiXCR, giving one entry per CDR3 protein. This sample has more than 450,000 distinct CDR3 sequences; 20% to 25% occur once, and the top ten carry about 17%. The material was PBMCs, obtained approximately 22 days after the first yellow fever vaccination. The source of these receptors is a man younger than 35 who received the YFV17D yellow fever vaccine.

V and J are TRBV2 and TRBJ2-7; D call uncertain. The CDR3 has 13 residues. The V end was cut by 4 bases, the J end by 2 bases, with 9 bases between. In germline, CDR1 is SNHLY, CDR2 FYNNEI. CDR3 nucleotide sequence: TGTGCCAGCAGTGGAATATCCACCTACGAGCAGTACGTC. Its protein product is CASSGISTYEQYV.

V gene TRBV6-5 combines with J gene TRBJ2-2; 8 nucleotides align to TRBD1. The CDR3 loop spans 16 amino acids. V gave up 4 bases and J gave up 1 base; unmatched junction bases: 5. The germline CDR1 and CDR2 sequences are MNHEY and SVGAGI. The CDR3 nucleotides read TGTGCCAGCAGTTGGACGACAGGGGTGAACACCGGGGAGCTGTTTTTT. Its translation: CASSWTTGVNTGELFF.

This sequence joins TRBV4-3 and TRBJ2-3, with D perhaps TRBD1 (6 bases). V was shortened by 0 bases and J by 4 bases, with 11 bases between the two germline ends. CDR1 and CDR2 from the germline V gene are LGHNA and YSLEER. CDR3 length equals 15 residues. The CDR3 sequence: CASSQDWAGADTQYF. CDR3 coding DNA: TGCGCCAGCAGCCAAGATTGGGCAGGGGCAGATACGCAGTATTTT.

This clonotype has just a few counts. The chain joins TRBV28 to TRBJ1-4; TRBD1 is a possible D gene (5 bases). CDR1 and CDR2 (germline): MDHEN, SYDVKM. Trimming removed 4 bases from V and 4 bases from J, with 10 bases in between. CDR3 length: 14 amino acids. The CDR3 DNA follows: TGTGCCAGCAGTTCCCGAGGGGATAATGAAAAACTGTTTTTT. Translating gives CASSSRGDNEKLFF.

This rearrangement joins TRBV18 to TRBJ1-1; maybe TRBD1 (5 bases). With 2 bases removed from V and 3 bases from J, the gap between germline ends came to 10 bases. The germline V gene has CDR1 KGHSH and CDR2 LQKENI. The length of the CDR3 is 14 residues. CDR3 nucleotide sequence: TGTGCCAGCTCACCAGCGGGACGGGACACTGAAGCTTTCTTT. Translated, it gives CASSPAGRDTEAFF.

V and J are TRBV20-1 and TRBJ1-3; 7 positions match TRBD1. Germline CDR1 DFQATT, CDR2 SNEGSKA (reference sequence). CDR3 length: 12 residues. The ends lost 6 bases at V and 1 base at J; junction bases unmatched: 0. For the CDR3, the DNA is TGCAGTGCGACAGGGTCTGGAAACACCATATATTTT. This gives the protein CSATGSGNTIYF.

The V call is TRBV20-1, the J call TRBJ2-5; possibly TRBD2 for D (5 bases). The CDR3 runs 13 residues. V was trimmed by 1 base and J by 1 base, leaving 7 bases between them. The germline gives CDR1 DFQATT, CDR2 SNEGSKA (reference sequence). The CDR3 DNA is TGCAGTGCTAGAGTTCTAGCCCAAGAGACCCAGTACTTC. Its translation: CSARVLAQETQYF.

The chain combines TRBV5-1 with TRBJ2-3, with D tentatively TRBD1 (5 bases). The CDR3 runs 14 residues. Trimming left V 0 bases short and J 2 bases short, with 7 bases between. The germline gives CDR1 SGHRS, CDR2 YFSETQ. CDR3 sequence reads: CASSLGQFTDTQYF. The CDR3 DNA reads as TGCGCCAGCAGCTTGGGACAGTTCACAGATACGCAGTATTTT.

The chain carries TRBV7-9 and TRBJ2-3, with TRBD1 identical over 8 bases. The trim removed 4 bases at V and 1 base at J, leaving 7 bases unmatched. The CDR3 loop spans 16 amino acids. Germline-derived CDR1 and CDR2 are SEHNR and FQNEAQ (reference sequence). The CDR3 DNA sequence: TGTGCCAGCAGCTCCCCCAGGGGGCACGGCACAGATACGCAGTATTTT. It translates to CASSSPRGHGTDTQYF.

This clonotype was seen a few times. This chain connects TRBV19 to TRBJ2-5, with D tentatively TRBD1 or TRBD2 (7 bases each). The CDR3 is made up of 15 amino acids. Germline CDR1 is LNHDA and CDR2 is SQIVND (reference sequence). Trimming took off 7 bases at V and 4 bases at J, with 19 bases between the two ends. In DNA form, the CDR3 reads TGTGCCAGTACCCCGACCAGGGGGGGGGCAGAGACCCAGTACTTC. This sequence encodes CASTPTRGGAETQYF.

This clonotype was counted between two and nine times. The V gene is TRBV12-3 or TRBV12-4, the J gene TRBJ2-1, with unresolved D. The germline V and J ends were trimmed by 3 bases and 5 bases, with 11 bases remaining between them. The CDR3 consists of 14 residues. CDR3 sequence: CASSFIGFNNEQFF. The CDR3 DNA is TGTGCCAGCAGTTTCATCGGCTTCAACAATGAGCAGTTCTTC.

The chain has TRBV30 and TRBJ2-7, with 8 nucleotides matching TRBD1. J gave up 4 bases and V 0 bases, and 5 bases lay outside the gene matches. This CDR3 is 14 amino acids long. Per the germline V gene, CDR1 is GTSNPN and CDR2 is SVGIG (reference sequence). CDR3: CAWSVDRGQYEQYF. For the CDR3, the DNA is TGTGCCTGGAGTGTAGACAGGGGACAATACGAGCAGTACTTC.

This chain joins TRBV9 and TRBJ2-7, with 8 bases that match TRBD2. This CDR3 comprises 15 residues. The germline gives CDR1 SGDLS, CDR2 YYNGEE. Trimming took 2 bases from V and 3 from J; bases not matched to a gene: 7. The DNA for the CDR3 is TGTGCCAGCAGCGTCGCCGGGGGGGGCGGCTACGAGCAGTACTTC. Its protein is CASSVAGGGGYEQYF.

The sample holds a few counts of this clonotype. The chain is built from TRBV6-5 and TRBJ1-3; D unclear. The V gene's germline CDR1 is MNHEY and CDR2 SVGAGI. This CDR3 comprises 16 residues. V lost 3 bases and J 0 bases, leaving 12 bases between the germline ends. The chain's CDR3 is CASSYDPRGSGNTIYF. The CDR3 bases are TGTGCCAGCAGTTATGACCCGCGAGGCTCTGGAAACACCATATATTTT.

V gene TRBV3-1 combines with J gene TRBJ2-5, with 10 bases fitting TRBD2. CDR1 LGHDT and CDR2 YNNKEL come from the germline V gene (reference sequence). J gave up 6 bases and V 7 bases, and 14 bases lay outside the gene matches. The length of the CDR3 is 16 residues. As DNA, the CDR3 is TGTGCCAGCACCCGGGGGGCTAGCGGGGGCATTCAGACCCAGTACTTC. Encoded protein: CASTRGASGGIQTQYF.

This sequence joins TRBV7-3 and TRBJ2-7; D remains ambiguous. Trimming took 0 bases from V and 9 from J, leaving 12 bases between them. In germline, CDR1 is SGHTA, CDR2 FQGTGA. The CDR3 has 13 amino acids. The chain's CDR3 is CASSLTGLARQYF. The CDR3 nucleotides read TGTGCCAGCAGCTTAACCGGGTTGGCCCGGCAGTACTTC.

This clonotype was observed at least ten times. This chain connects TRBV5-1 to TRBJ2-3; the D gene is possibly TRBD2 (5 bases). CDR3 size: 14 residues. V was pared by 9 bases and J by 0 bases, with 14 bases between. CDR1 and CDR2 (germline): SGHRS, YFSETQ. The CDR3 spells CATRATLSTDTQYF. The CDR3 DNA is TGCGCCACGCGGGCGACTCTAAGCACAGATACGCAGTATTTT.

This clonotype was seen a handful of times. This rearrangement joins TRBV5-5 to TRBJ2-1; D may be TRBD1 or TRBD2 (7 bases each). CDR3 length: 15 amino acids. Looked up from germline, CDR1 is SGHKS and CDR2 is YYEKEE (reference sequence). The ends were cut back, 3 bases at V and 0 bases at J, with 10 bases in the middle. This CDR3 is CASSSGGVSYNEQFF. The CDR3, as DNA: TGTGCCAGCAGCTCAGGGGGGGTCTCCTACAATGAGCAGTTCTTC.

The table lists this clonotype with a few counts. The V gene is TRBV7-2, the J gene TRBJ2-3; D perhaps matches TRBD1 (6 bases). Germline lookup yields CDR1 SGHTA and CDR2 FQGNSA. The CDR3 totals 17 residues. Trimming took 2 bases from V and 0 from J, leaving 15 bases between them. The CDR3 DNA reads TGTGCCAGCAGCTTAAAACTGTGGGGGCCAAGCACAGATACGCAGTATTTT. Its translation: CASSLKLWGPSTDTQYF.

The V and J genes are TRBV10-2 and TRBJ1-5; D is perhaps TRBD1 (5 bases). The CDR3 covers 13 residues. V was cut by 3 bases and J by 5 bases, with 8 bases left in between. Germline V gives CDR1 WSHSY, CDR2 SAAADI. CDR3 nucleotide sequence: TGCGCCAGCAGTGACGGGACCCATCAGCCCCAGCATTTT. It translates to CASSDGTHQPQHF.

In its sample, this clonotype was seen a few times. The J gene is TRBJ2-7, the V gene TRBV5-4; D call uncertain. CDR1 is SGHNT and CDR2 is YYREEE in the germline V gene (reference sequence). The CDR3 length is 12 residues. The V gene lost 2 bases and the J gene lost 2 bases, with 5 bases spanning the gap. The CDR3 sequence is CASSLYPYEQYV. As DNA, the CDR3 is TGTGCCAGCAGCTTATACCCCTACGAGCAGTACGTC.

The chain carries TRBV20-1 and TRBJ2-3, with D possibly TRBD2 on 6 matching bases. The CDR3 runs 15 residues. Germline values: CDR1 DFQATT, CDR2 SNEGSKA (reference sequence). Between the trimmed V and J ends, which lost 1 base and 1 base, there was a span of 12 bases. CDR3 DNA: TGCAGTGCTAGAGGGACGGCTAGCGGCACAGATACGCAGTATTTT. Translated, it gives CSARGTASGTDTQYF.

This chain links TRBV20-1 with TRBJ2-3; 7 bases fit TRBD2. With 5 bases clipped from V and 7 bases from J, the junction kept 12 bases outside the gene matches. The CDR3 totals 14 residues. CDR1 DFQATT and CDR2 SNEGSKA come from the germline V gene (reference sequence). The CDR3 spells CSAYERGRTYTQYF. CDR3 DNA: TGCAGTGCTTATGAGCGGGGTAGGACATATACGCAGTATTTT.

The rearrangement links TRBV7-2 to TRBJ2-1; D is uncertain. Trimming pared 2 bases from V and 4 bases from J, leaving 9 bases between. The CDR3 is 14 residues long. CDR1 is SGHTA, CDR2 FQGNSA, per germline. The CDR3 bases are TGTGCCAGCAGCTTACGGCGGTTATACAATGAGCAGTTCTTC. Amino acid sequence: CASSLRRLYNEQFF. The entire variable domain, with the rest obtained from reference TRBV7-2 and TRBJ2-1, is as follows: GAGVSQSPSNKVTEKGKDVELRCDPISGHTALYWYRQSLGQGLEFLIYFQGNSAPDKSGLPSDRFSAERTGGSVSTLTIQRTQQEDSAVYLCASSLRRLYNEQFFGPGTRLTVL.

This clonotype was seen only a few times. The rearrangement joins TRBV5-4 to TRBJ2-7; 7 bases align to TRBD1. After removal of 4 bases from V and 2 bases from J, the junction contained 9 bases not matched to a gene. The CDR3 has 15 amino acids. Looked up from germline, CDR1 is SGHNT and CDR2 is YYREEE (reference sequence). The DNA for the CDR3 is TGTGCCAGCAGCGCAGCCGGGACAGTAGCCTACGAGCAGTACTTC. It is translated as CASSAAGTVAYEQYF.